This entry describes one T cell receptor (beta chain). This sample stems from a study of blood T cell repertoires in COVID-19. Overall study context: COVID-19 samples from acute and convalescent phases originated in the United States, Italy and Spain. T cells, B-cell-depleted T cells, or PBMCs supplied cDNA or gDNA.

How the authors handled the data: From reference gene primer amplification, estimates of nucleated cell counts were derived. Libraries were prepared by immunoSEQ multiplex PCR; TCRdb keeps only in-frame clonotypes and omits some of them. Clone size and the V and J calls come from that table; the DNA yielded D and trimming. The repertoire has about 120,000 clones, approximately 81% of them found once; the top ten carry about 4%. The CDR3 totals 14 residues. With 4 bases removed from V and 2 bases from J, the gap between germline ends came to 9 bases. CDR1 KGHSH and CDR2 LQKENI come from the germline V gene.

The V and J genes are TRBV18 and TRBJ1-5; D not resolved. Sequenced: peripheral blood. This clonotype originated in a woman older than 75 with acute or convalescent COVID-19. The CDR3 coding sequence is TGTGCCAGCTCACTGGAGGGTGGCAATCAGCCCCAGCATTTT. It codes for CASSLEGGNQPQHF.